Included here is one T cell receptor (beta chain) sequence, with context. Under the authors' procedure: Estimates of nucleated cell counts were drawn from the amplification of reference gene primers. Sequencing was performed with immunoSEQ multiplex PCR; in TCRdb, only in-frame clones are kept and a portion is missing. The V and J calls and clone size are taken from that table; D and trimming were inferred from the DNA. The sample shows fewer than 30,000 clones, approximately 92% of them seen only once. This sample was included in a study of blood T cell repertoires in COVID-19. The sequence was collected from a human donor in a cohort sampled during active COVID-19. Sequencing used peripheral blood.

The CDR3 protein is CASSSSSSYGYTF. CDR3 in DNA: TGCGCCAGCAGCTCCTCCTCGAGCTATGGCTACACCTTC. The genes are TRBV5-1 and TRBJ1-2; unclear D gene. The CDR3 extends over 13 amino acids. Germline V gives CDR1 SGHRS, CDR2 YFSETQ. Trimming pared 3 bases from V and 4 bases from J, leaving 10 bases between.